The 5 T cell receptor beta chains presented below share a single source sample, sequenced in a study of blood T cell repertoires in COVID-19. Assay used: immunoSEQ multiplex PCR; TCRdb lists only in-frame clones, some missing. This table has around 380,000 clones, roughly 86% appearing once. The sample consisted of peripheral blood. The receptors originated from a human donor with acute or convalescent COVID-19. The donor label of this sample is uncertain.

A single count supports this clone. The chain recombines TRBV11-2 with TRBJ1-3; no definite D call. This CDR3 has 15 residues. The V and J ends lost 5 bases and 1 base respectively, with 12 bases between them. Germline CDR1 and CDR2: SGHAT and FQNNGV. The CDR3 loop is CASSHLRSSGNTIYF. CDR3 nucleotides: TGTGCCAGCAGCCACCTCCGGAGTTCTGGAAACACCATATATTTT.

This CDR3 reads CASSPGTSGWITDTQYF. DNA for the CDR3: TGTGCCAGCAGCCCGGGGACTAGCGGGTGGATCACAGATACGCAGTATTTT. The chain carries TRBV11-3 and TRBJ2-3, with 12 bases matching TRBD2. The V and J ends lost 5 bases and 2 bases, in that order; junction bases with no gene match: 8. The CDR3 runs 17 residues. The germline CDR1 and CDR2 sequences are SGHNT and YENEEA.

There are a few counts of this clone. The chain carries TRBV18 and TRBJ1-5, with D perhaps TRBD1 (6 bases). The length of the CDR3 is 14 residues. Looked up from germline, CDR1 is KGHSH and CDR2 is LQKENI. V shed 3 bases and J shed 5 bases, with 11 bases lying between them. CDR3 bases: TGTGCCAGCTCACCCACAGGGTATTATCAGCCCCAGCATTTT. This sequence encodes CASSPTGYYQPQHF.

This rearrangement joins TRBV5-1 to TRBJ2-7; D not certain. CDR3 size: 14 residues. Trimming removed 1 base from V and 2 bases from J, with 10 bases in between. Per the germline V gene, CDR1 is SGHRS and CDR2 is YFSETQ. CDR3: CASSLYPQAYEQYF. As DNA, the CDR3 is TGCGCCAGCAGCTTGTATCCCCAGGCCTACGAGCAGTACTTC.

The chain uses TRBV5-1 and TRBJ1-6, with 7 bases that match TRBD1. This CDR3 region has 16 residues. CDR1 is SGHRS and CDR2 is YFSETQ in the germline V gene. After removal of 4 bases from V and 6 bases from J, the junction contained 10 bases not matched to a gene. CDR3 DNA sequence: TGCGCCAGCAGCCCGCAGGGGGTCCAAATTAATTCACCCCTCCACTTT. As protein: CASSPQGVQINSPLHF.